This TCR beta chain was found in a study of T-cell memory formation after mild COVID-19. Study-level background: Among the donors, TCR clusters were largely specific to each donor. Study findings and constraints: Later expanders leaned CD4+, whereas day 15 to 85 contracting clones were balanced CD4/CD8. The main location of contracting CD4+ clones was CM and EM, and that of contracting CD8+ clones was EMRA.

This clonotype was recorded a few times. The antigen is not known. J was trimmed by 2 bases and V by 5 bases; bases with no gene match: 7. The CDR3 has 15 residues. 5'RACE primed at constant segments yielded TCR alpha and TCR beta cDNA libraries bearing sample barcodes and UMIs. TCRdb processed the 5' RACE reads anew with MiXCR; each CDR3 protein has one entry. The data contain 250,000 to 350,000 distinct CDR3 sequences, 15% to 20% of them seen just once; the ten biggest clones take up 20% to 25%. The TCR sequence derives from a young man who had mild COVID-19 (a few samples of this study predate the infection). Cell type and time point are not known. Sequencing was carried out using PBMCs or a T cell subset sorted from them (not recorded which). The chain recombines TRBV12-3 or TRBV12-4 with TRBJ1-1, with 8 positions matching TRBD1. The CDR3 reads CASSARQGTNTEAFF. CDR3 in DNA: TGTGCCAGCAGTGCCCGACAGGGGACAAACACTGAAGCTTTCTTT.